This TCR beta chain was observed in a study of identical twins. Overall study results and limits: Carriage of fewer insertions was seen in abundant cord blood beta clonotypes, whereas memory repertoires showed none. Models underpredicted monozygotic twin sharing of out-of-frame TCR alpha. In drawing conclusions, the study used cross-sectional statistical analysis and did not follow the same donors.

In TCRdb, the 5' RACE reads were re-called with MiXCR into one record per CDR3 protein. Of 600,000 to 800,000 distinct CDR3 sequences in the sample, 21% were seen once. This CDR3 has 12 residues. Trimming left V 0 bases short and J 10 bases short, with 11 bases between. Germline V CDR1 and CDR2: DFQATT, SNEGSKA (reference sequence). As concerns this clonotype: As yet, its antigen is unknown.

The same sample was also studied in work on T cells expressing NK-cell markers. That paper notes: In about six donors, dominant NKG2C+ clonotypes were roughly 1.0-7.5% of CD8+ T cells.

The gene calls are TRBV20-1 and TRBJ2-3; tentative D call: TRBD2 (5 bases). The origin of this receptor is a woman between 18 and 30 years old in good health. Sequencing was performed on PBMCs. This CDR3 is CSARDLASAQYF. CDR3 DNA: TGCAGTGCTAGAGATTTAGCGTCAGCGCAGTATTTT.